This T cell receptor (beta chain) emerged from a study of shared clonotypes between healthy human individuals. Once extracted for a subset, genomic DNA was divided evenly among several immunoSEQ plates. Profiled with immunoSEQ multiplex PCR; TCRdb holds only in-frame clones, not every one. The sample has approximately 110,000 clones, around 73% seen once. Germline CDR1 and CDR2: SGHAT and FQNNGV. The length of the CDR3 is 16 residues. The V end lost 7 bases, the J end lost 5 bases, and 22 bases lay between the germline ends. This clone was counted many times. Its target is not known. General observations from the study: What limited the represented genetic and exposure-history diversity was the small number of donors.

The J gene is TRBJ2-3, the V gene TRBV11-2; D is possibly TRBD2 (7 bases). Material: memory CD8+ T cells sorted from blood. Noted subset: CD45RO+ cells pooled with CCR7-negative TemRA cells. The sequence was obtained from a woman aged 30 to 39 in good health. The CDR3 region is CASTLGGGGPGDTQYF. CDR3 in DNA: TGTGCCAGCACCCTAGGGGGGGGAGGGCCCGGAGATACGCAGTATTTT. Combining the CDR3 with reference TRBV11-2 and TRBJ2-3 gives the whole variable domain EAGVAQSPRYKIIEKRQSVAFWCNPISGHATLYWYQQILGQGPKLLIQFQNNGVVDDSQLPKDRFSAERLKGVDSTLKIQPAKLEDSAVYLCASTLGGGGPGDTQYFGPGTRLTVL.